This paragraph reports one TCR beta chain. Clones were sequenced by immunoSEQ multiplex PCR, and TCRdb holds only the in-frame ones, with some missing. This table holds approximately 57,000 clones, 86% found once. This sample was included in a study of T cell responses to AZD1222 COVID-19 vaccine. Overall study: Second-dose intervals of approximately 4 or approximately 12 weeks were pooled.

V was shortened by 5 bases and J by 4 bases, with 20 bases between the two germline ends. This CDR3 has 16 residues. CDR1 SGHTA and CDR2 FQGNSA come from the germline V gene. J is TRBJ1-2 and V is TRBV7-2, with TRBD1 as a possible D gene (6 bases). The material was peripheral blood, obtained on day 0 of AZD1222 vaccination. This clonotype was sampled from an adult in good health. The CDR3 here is CASSPQPRTASYGYTF. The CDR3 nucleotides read TGTGCCAGCAGCCCCCAACCCCGGACAGCTTCCTATGGCTACACCTTC.